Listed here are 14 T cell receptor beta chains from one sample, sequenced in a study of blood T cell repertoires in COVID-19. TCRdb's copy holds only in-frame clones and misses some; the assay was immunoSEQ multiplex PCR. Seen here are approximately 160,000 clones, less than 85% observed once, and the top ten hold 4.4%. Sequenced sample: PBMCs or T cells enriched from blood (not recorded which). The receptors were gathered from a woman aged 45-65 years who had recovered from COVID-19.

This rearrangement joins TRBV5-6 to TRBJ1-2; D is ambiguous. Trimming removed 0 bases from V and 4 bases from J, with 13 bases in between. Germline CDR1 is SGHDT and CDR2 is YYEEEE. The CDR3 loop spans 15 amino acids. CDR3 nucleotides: TGTGCCAGCAGCTTGGAGGCGTCAGGCCTCTATGGCTACACCTTC. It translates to CASSLEASGLYGYTF.

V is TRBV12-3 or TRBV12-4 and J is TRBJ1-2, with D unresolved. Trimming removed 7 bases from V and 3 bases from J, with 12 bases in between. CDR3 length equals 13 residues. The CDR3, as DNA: TGTGCCAGCACGGGGTCAGACTACTATGGCTACACCTTC. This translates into CASTGSDYYGYTF.

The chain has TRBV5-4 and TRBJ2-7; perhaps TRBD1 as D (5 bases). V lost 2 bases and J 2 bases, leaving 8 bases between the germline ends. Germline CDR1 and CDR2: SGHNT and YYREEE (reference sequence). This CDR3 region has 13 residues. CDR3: CASSLRGTYEQYV. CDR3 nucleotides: TGTGCCAGCAGCTTAAGGGGTACCTACGAGCAGTACGTC.

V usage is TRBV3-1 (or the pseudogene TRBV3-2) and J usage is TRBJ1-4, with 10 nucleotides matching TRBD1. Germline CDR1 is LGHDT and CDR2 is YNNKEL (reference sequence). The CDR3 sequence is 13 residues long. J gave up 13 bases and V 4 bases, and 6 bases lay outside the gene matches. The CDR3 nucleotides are TGTGCCAGCAGCCGACAGGGGGCATTTCGACTGTTTTTT. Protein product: CASSRQGAFRLFF.

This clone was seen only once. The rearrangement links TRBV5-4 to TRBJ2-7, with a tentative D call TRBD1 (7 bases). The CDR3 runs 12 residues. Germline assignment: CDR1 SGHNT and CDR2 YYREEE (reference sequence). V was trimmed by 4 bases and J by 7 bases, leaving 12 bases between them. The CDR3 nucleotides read TGTGCCAGCAGCAAACAGGGGAGGGAGCAGTACGTC. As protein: CASSKQGREQYV.

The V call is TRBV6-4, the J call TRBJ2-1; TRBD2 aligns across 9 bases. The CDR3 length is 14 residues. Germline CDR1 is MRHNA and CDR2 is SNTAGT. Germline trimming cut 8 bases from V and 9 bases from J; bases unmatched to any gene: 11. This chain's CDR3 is CASRGSGSQSEQFF. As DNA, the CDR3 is TGTGCCAGCCGTGGTAGCGGGAGTCAAAGTGAGCAGTTCTTC.

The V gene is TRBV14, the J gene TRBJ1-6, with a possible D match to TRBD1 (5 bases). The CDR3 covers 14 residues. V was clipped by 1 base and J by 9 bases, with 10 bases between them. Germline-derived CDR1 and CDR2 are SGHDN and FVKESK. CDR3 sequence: CASSQGGAGSPLHF. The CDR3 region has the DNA TGTGCCAGCAGCCAAGGCGGGGCTGGTTCACCCCTCCACTTT. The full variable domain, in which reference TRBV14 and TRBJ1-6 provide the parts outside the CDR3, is EAGVTQFPSHSVIEKGQTVTLRCDPISGHDNLYWYRRVMGKEIKFLLHFVKESKQDESGMPNNRFLAERTGGTYSTLKVQPAELEDSGVYFCASSQGGAGSPLHFGNGTRLTVT.

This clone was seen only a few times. This CDR3 reads CASSPWEGGMGTDTQYF. CDR3 sequence (DNA): TGTGCCAGCAGCCCCTGGGAGGGGGGTATGGGCACAGATACGCAGTATTTT. The chain has TRBV7-9 and TRBJ2-3; weak D call: TRBD2 (7 bases). The germline gives CDR1 SEHNR, CDR2 FQNEAQ (reference sequence). The V and J ends lost 5 bases and 1 base respectively, with 19 bases between them. The CDR3 extends over 17 amino acids.

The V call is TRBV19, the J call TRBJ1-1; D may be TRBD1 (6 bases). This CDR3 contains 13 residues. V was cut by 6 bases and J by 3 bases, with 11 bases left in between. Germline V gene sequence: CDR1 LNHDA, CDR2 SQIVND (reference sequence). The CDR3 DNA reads TGTGCCAGTAGCCTAACAGGGTACACTGAAGCTTTCTTT. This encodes CASSLTGYTEAFF.

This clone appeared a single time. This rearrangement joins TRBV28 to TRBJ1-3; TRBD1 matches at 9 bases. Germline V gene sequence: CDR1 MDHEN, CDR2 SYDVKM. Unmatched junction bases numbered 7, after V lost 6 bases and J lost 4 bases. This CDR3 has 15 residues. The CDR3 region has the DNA TGTGCCAGCAGGCCGACAGGGGGAATAGGAAACACCATATATTTT. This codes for CASRPTGGIGNTIYF. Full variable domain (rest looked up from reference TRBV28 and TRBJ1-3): DVKVTQSSRYLVKRTGEKVFLECVQDMDHENMFWYRQDPGLGLRLIYFSYDVKMKEKGDIPEGYSVSREKKERFSLILESASTNQTSMYLCASRPTGGIGNTIYFGEGSWLTVV.

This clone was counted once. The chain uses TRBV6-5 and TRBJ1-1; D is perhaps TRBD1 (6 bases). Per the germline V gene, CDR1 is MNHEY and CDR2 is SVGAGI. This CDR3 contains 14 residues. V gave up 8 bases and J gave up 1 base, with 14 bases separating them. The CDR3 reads CASGERTANTEAFF. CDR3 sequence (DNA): TGTGCCAGCGGGGAACGGACAGCGAACACTGAAGCTTTCTTT.

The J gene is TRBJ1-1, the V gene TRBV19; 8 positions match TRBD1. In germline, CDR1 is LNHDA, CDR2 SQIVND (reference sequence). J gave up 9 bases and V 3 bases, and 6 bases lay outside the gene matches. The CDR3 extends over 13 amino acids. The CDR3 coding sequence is TGTGCCAGTAGTATGGACAGGGAAAAGAAAGCTTTCTTT. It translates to CASSMDREKKAFF.

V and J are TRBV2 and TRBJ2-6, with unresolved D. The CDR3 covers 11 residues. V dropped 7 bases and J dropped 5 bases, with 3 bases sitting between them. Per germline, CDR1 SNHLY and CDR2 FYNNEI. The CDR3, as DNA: TGTGCCAGCATCTGGGCCAACGTCCTGACTTTC. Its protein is CASIWANVLTF.

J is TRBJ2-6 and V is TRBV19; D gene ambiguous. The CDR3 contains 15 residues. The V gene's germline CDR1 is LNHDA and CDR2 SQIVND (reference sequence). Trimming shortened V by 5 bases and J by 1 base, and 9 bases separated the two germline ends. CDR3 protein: CASSPQHSGANVLTF. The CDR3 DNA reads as TGTGCCAGTAGTCCCCAACATTCTGGGGCCAACGTCCTGACTTTC.